One T cell receptor (beta chain) is described in this entry. What it binds is not known. This sample stems from a study of beta chain features in type 1 diabetes. Looked up from germline, CDR1 is SNHLY and CDR2 is FYNNEI. The CDR3 has 15 residues. After removal of 8 bases from V and 2 bases from J, the junction contained 11 bases not matched to a gene. Whole-study results and caveats: Among all four CD4+ subsets, Type 1 diabetes patients had TCRB CDR3s that were moderately but significantly shorter. The study found that naive, central memory and Treg TCRB repertoires appeared more similar in patients than in healthy donors.

As every portion of the isolated RNA was reverse transcribed, the sequencing read expressed TCRB transcripts. Produced via immunoSEQ multiplex PCR; TCRdb's table is partial and in-frame only. The sample holds around 340,000 clones, around 20% seen once. Sequencing was done on a sample of naive CD4+ T cells from blood. The TCR originated in a woman between 18 and 30 years old in good health. The chain combines TRBV2 with TRBJ2-5; 7 positions agree with TRBD2. The CDR3 is CASVAGTTTQETQYF. CDR3 coding DNA: TGTGCCAGCGTTGCCGGGACTACTACTCAAGAGACCCAGTACTTC.